This TCR beta chain stems from a study of cytomegalovirus exposure and HLA in healthy donors. By share, this clone counts as medium-sized. This CDR3 is built from 14 residues. V lost 0 bases to trimming and J lost 3 bases; unmatched junction nucleotides: 1. CDR1 is GTSNPN and CDR2 is SVGIG in the germline V gene (reference sequence). The table came from immunoSEQ multiplex PCR; TCRdb's copy has only in-frame clones and leaves some out. This repertoire shows around 230,000 clones, approximately 83% found once; its top ten account for over 0.95%. The sequence came from a woman aged 25 to 39 in good health and CMV-seropositive. The sequenced sample was PBMCs. The gene calls are TRBV30 and TRBJ2-2; 7 bases line up with TRBD1. The CDR3 is CAWSVGTDTGELFF. The CDR3 DNA reads TGTGCCTGGAGTGTTGGGACAGACACCGGGGAGCTGTTTTTT.